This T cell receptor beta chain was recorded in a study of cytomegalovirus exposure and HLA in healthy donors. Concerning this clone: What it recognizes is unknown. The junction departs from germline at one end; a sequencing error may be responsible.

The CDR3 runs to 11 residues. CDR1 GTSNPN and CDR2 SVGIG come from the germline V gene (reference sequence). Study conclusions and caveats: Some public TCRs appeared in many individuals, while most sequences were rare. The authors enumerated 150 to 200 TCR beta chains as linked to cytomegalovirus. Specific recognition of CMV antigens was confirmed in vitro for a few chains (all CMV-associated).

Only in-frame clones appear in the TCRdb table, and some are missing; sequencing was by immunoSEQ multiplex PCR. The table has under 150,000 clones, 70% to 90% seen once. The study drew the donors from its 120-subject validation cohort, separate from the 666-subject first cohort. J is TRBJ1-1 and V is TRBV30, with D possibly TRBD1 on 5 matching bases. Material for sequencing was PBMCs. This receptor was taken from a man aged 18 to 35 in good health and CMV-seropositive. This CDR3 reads CAWRGPTKAFF. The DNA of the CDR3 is TGTGCCTGGAGGGGGCCCACTAAAGCTTTCTTT.